This T cell receptor (beta chain) derives from a study of radiotherapy plus CTLA-4 blockade in lung cancer. TCRdb's copy holds only in-frame clones and misses some; the assay was immunoSEQ multiplex PCR. The sample lists under 65,000 clones, 75% to 80% occurring once. CDR3 size: 17 residues. Germline V lookup: CDR1 MNHEY, CDR2 SMNVEV (reference sequence). V trimming: 6 bases; J trimming: 0 bases; junction bases outside the gene matches: 12. This sequence was found in a human donor with non-small cell lung cancer whose response to radiotherapy plus ipilimumab could not be evaluated. The sequencing here drew on peripheral blood, taken from a patient treated with radiotherapy plus ipilimumab. The gene calls are TRBV27 and TRBJ2-7; 9 nucleotides align to TRBD1. The chain's CDR3 is CASSPGTGTSGSYEQYF. The CDR3, as DNA: TGTGCCAGCAGCCCTGGGACAGGGACCTCGGGCTCCTACGAGCAGTACTTC.